The 7 T cell receptor beta chains given below trace back to one sample, sequenced in a study of CD8 T cells in Susac syndrome. RNA in amounts of about 0.5 to 1 ug was reverse transcribed with random hexamers. TCRdb reanalysed the immunoSEQ multiplex PCR reads using MiXCR and keeps one entry per CDR3 protein. The table records 130,000 or so distinct CDR3 sequences, 96% of them present only once. Sequences were obtained from CD4+ T cells from PBMCs. The receptors come from a human donor with Susac syndrome.

The chain couples TRBV6-5 to TRBJ1-2; D possibly corresponds to TRBD1 (6 bases). Germline CDR1 reads MNHEY; CDR2 reads SVGAGI. The CDR3 consists of 13 residues. V was shortened by 5 bases and J by 4 bases, with 11 bases between the two germline ends. The CDR3 DNA reads as TGTGCCAGCAGTCGGGACACCTTCTATGGCTACACCTTC. Amino acids: CASSRDTFYGYTF.

This rearrangement joins TRBV6-2 or TRBV6-3 to TRBJ2-5, with 8 nucleotides matching TRBD2. The ends lost 6 bases at V and 2 bases at J; junction bases unmatched: 5. Germline-derived CDR1 and CDR2 are MNHEY and SVGEGT. The CDR3 length is 14 residues. CDR3 region: CASRIAGPQETQYF. As DNA, the CDR3 is TGTGCCAGCAGGATAGCGGGACCTCAAGAGACCCAGTACTTC.

The chain has TRBV15 and TRBJ2-1; 8 bases are a match to TRBD2. The CDR3 loop spans 17 amino acids. Germline V gives CDR1 LNHNV, CDR2 YYDKDF (reference sequence). V dropped 5 bases and J dropped 2; count of bases not matched to a gene: 11. This CDR3 reads CATSSKVLAGPYNEQFF. The DNA of the CDR3 is TGTGCCACCAGCTCAAAAGTCCTAGCGGGCCCCTACAATGAGCAGTTCTTC.

The V and J genes are TRBV30 and TRBJ2-3; 7 bases are a match to TRBD2. Germline assignment: CDR1 GTSNPN and CDR2 SVGIG (reference sequence). V trimming: 4 bases; J trimming: 0 bases; junction bases outside the gene matches: 4. The CDR3 sequence is 14 residues long. CDR3 DNA: TGTGCCTGGAACCTAGCGGTGAGCACAGATACGCAGTATTTT. Its translation: CAWNLAVSTDTQYF.

The chain carries TRBV20-1 and TRBJ1-2; 10 bases fit TRBD1. Germline V CDR1 and CDR2: DFQATT, SNEGSKA (reference sequence). The ends lost 5 bases at V and 8 bases at J; junction bases unmatched: 11. CDR3 length: 14 amino acids. The chain's CDR3 is CSASTTGGFRGYTF. The CDR3 coding sequence is TGCAGTGCTTCGACGACAGGGGGCTTTCGCGGCTACACCTTC.

The V call is TRBV29-1, the J call TRBJ1-5; no firm D call. Germline loops: CDR1 SQVTM, CDR2 ANQGSEA. The CDR3 runs 13 residues. Deletions cut 0 bases from V and 1 base from J, with 4 bases between. Here the CDR3 DNA reads TGCAGCGTTGAAGAAGGGAGCAATCAGCCCCAGCATTTT. Protein: CSVEEGSNQPQHF.

This chain uses TRBV27 with TRBJ2-5, with 8 bases that match TRBD2. V lost 6 bases to trimming and J lost 5 bases; unmatched junction nucleotides: 11. Germline V gene sequence: CDR1 MNHEY, CDR2 SMNVEV (reference sequence). This CDR3 is 15 amino acids long. The CDR3 bases are TGTGCCAGCAGCGCACAGGTCCGCGGGGGGGAGACCCAGTACTTC. It codes for CASSAQVRGGETQYF.